Shown below are 8 T cell receptor beta chains from a single sample sequenced in a study of identical twins. TCRdb reanalysed the 5' RACE reads using MiXCR and keeps one entry per CDR3 protein. The sample has some 590,000 distinct CDR3 sequences, 7.5% to 10% seen once. The same specimen was also included in a second study, on yellow fever vaccine responses in identical twins.

Sequenced: PBMCs. The receptors were sampled from a woman under 30 in good health.

This clonotype was seen many times. This chain links TRBV20-1 with TRBJ2-7; D unclear. Trimming cost V 6 bases and J 3 bases, with 9 bases left between them. Germline V lookup: CDR1 DFQATT, CDR2 SNEGSKA (reference sequence). The CDR3 length is 11 residues. CDR3 DNA sequence: TGCAGTGCCCTACTCCTCTACGAGCAGTACTTC. Protein: CSALLLYEQYF.

The V call is TRBV10-3, the J call TRBJ2-1; tentatively, D is TRBD2 (5 bases). The CDR3 has 16 residues. V lost 1 base and J lost 0, with 10 bases in between. In germline, CDR1 is ENHRY, CDR2 SYGVKD. Written as DNA, the CDR3 is TGTGCCATCAGTGAGTGGCTAGCTATCTCCTACAATGAGCAGTTCTTC. The encoded protein is CAISEWLAISYNEQFF.

This clonotype was observed a handful of times. The gene calls are TRBV3-1 and TRBJ2-6; TRBD1 might be the D (6 bases). The V end lost 5 bases, the J end lost 1 base, and 9 bases lay between the germline ends. The CDR3 extends over 15 amino acids. Germline values: CDR1 LGHDT, CDR2 YNNKEL (reference sequence). Written as DNA, the CDR3 is TGTGCCAGCAGCATTACAGGGTCTGGGGCCAACGTCCTGACTTTC. Its protein product is CASSITGSGANVLTF.

This clonotype was seen at least ten times. The chain recombines TRBV12-3 or TRBV12-4 with TRBJ2-2; D gene unclear. V was pared by 3 bases and J by 3 bases, with 8 bases between. CDR3 length: 14 amino acids. The chain's CDR3 is CASSFGQHTGELFF. In DNA, the CDR3 is TGTGCCAGCAGTTTTGGGCAGCACACCGGGGAGCTGTTTTTT.

This clonotype was observed a few times. The chain carries TRBV20-1 and TRBJ2-5, with 9 bases aligning to TRBD1. CDR1 DFQATT and CDR2 SNEGSKA come from the germline V gene (reference sequence). After removal of 0 bases from V and 5 bases from J, the junction contained 7 bases not matched to a gene. The CDR3 covers 15 residues. CDR3 coding DNA: TGCAGTGCTAGAGATGGGGGGACAGGGTTGGAGACCCAGTACTTC. Amino acid sequence: CSARDGGTGLETQYF.

There are many counts of this clonotype. This chain links TRBV25-1 with TRBJ1-2; D is perhaps TRBD1 (5 bases). The CDR3 has 14 amino acids. Germline V lookup: CDR1 MGHDK, CDR2 SYGVNS. The V end was cut by 1 base, the J end by 4 bases, with 10 bases between. The CDR3 DNA reads TGTGCCAGCAGTGAATTCGGAGGGACCTATGGCTACACCTTC. This gives the protein CASSEFGGTYGYTF.

In its sample, this clonotype was seen a few times. The chain couples TRBV6-5 to TRBJ2-3; 10 bases are a match to TRBD2. The CDR3 is made up of 16 amino acids. V lost 2 bases to trimming and J lost 6 bases; unmatched junction nucleotides: 8. Germline CDR1 MNHEY, CDR2 SVGAGI. CDR3 region: CASSYAASGGTDTQYF. As DNA, the CDR3 is TGTGCCAGCAGTTACGCGGCTAGCGGGGGAACGGATACGCAGTATTTT.

This clonotype was seen a few times. The J gene is TRBJ2-7, the V gene TRBV4-1, with 11 bases that match TRBD2. After removal of 3 bases from V and 5 bases from J, the junction contained 9 bases not matched to a gene. Looked up from germline, CDR1 is MGHRA and CDR2 is YSYEKL. This CDR3 comprises 16 residues. For the CDR3, the DNA is TGCGCCAGCAGCCAGACCCCTAGCGGGAGGATTAACGAGCAGTACTTC. Translation: CASSQTPSGRINEQYF.